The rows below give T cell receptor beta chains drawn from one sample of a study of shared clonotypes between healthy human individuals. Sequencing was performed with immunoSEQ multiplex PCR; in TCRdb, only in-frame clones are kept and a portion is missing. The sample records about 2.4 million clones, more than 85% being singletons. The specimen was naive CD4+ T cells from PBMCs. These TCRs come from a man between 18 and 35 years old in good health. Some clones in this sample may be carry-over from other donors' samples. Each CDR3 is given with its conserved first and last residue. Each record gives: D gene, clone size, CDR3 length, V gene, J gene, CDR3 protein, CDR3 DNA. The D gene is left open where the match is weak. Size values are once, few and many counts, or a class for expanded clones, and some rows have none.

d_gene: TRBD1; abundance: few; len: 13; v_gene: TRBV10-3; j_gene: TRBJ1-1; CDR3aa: CAITGQEGTEAFF; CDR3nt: TGTGCCATCACCGGACAGGAAGGAACTGAAGCTTTCTTT
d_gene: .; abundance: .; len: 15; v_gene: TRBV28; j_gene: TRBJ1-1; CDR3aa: CASSSGGENSAEAFF; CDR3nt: TGTGCCAGCAGTTCCGGGGGCGAAAATAGCGCTGAAGCTTTCTTT
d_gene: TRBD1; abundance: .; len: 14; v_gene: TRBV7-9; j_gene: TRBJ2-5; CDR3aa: CASCPGQGRETQYF; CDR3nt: TGTGCCAGCTGCCCGGGACAGGGAAGAGAGACCCAGTACTTC
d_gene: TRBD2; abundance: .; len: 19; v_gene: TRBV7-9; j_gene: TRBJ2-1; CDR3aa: CASSSNPPGLAGRYNEQFF; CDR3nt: TGTGCCAGCAGCTCCAATCCCCCCGGACTAGCGGGAAGGTACAATGAGCAGTTCTTC
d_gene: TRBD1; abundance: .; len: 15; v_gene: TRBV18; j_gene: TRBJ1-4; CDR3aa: CASSTKTGAQEKLFF; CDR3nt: TGTGCCAGCTCAACAAAAACAGGGGCGCAGGAAAAACTGTTTTTT
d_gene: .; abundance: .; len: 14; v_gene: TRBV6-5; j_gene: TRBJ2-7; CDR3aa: CASRRAGETYEQYF; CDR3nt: TGTGCCAGCAGGCGGGCAGGTGAGACCTACGAGCAGTACTTC
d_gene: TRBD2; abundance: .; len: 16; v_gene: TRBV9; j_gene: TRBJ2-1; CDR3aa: CASSVASGLSYNEQFF; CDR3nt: TGTGCCAGCAGCGTAGCTAGCGGGCTTTCCTACAATGAGCAGTTCTTC
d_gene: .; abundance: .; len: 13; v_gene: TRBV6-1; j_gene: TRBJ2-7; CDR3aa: CASVQSGSYEQYF; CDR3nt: TGTGCCAGCGTCCAGTCCGGCTCCTACGAGCAGTACTTC
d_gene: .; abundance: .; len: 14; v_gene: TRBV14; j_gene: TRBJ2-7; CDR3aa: CASSRRAIYYEQYF; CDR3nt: TGTGCCAGCAGCCGGAGGGCCATATACTACGAGCAGTACTTC
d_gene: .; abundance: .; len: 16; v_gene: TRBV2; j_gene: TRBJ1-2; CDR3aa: CASSGGSLKPNYGYTF; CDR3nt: TGTGCCAGCAGCGGGGGAAGCCTCAAGCCTAACTATGGCTACACCTTC